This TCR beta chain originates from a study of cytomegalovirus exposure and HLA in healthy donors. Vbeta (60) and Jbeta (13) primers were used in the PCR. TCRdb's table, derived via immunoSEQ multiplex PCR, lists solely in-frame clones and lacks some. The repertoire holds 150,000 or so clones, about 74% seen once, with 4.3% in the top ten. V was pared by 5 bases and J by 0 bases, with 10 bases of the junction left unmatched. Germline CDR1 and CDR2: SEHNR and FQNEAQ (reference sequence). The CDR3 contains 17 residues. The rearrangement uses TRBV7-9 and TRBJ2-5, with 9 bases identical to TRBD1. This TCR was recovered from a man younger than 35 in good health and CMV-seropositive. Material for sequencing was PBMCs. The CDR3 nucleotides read TGTGCCAGCAGCGCTAGTAGGACAGGGGATCACCAAGAGACCCAGTACTTC. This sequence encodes CASSASRTGDHQETQYF.